The 32 T cell receptor beta chains listed next were all sequenced from one sample in a study of early T cells in non-severe SARS-CoV-2 infection. TCRdb passed the 5' RACE reads through MiXCR, listing each CDR3 protein once. The sample lists approximately 71,000 distinct CDR3 sequences; around 12% were seen once. The material sequenced was whole blood. These TCRs come from an adult who was a healthcare worker with PCR-confirmed SARS-CoV-2 infection or an uninfected control (not recorded which).

The chain links TRBV6-6 to TRBJ1-1; no firm D call. There are 14 residues in the CDR3. CDR1 MNHNY and CDR2 SVGAGI come from the germline V gene (reference sequence). The V gene lost 7 bases and the J gene lost 1 base, with 13 bases spanning the gap. The CDR3 region has the DNA TGTGCCAGCAACCCTCAGTCCAGGAACACTGAAGCTTTCTTT. This sequence encodes CASNPQSRNTEAFF.

This clonotype has just a few counts. This rearrangement joins TRBV6-5 to TRBJ2-7; D is perhaps TRBD2 (6 bases). Germline V gene data show CDR1 as MNHEY and CDR2 as SVGAGI. V lost 0 bases and J 6 bases, leaving 9 bases between the germline ends. The CDR3 is 13 residues long. The CDR3 protein is CASSYSLATEQYF. DNA of the CDR3: TGTGCCAGCAGTTACTCGCTAGCGACCGAGCAGTACTTC.

This clonotype was found a few times. The V gene is TRBV12-3 or TRBV12-4, the J gene TRBJ2-1; D might be TRBD2 (5 bases). V lost 6 bases, J lost 9 bases, and 12 bases lay in between. The CDR3 contains 12 residues. Here the CDR3 reads CASRLGLTEQFF. As DNA, the CDR3 is TGTGCCAGCAGACTAGGTCTAACTGAGCAGTTCTTC.

The sample holds a few counts of this clonotype. CDR3 DNA sequence: TGTGCCAGCAGCGTAAGGGTCACCGCAGAGACCCAGTACTTC. It yields the protein CASSVRVTAETQYF. The genes are TRBV9 and TRBJ2-5; D remains ambiguous. CDR3 length equals 14 residues. Per the germline V gene, CDR1 is SGDLS and CDR2 is YYNGEE. Trimming pared 1 base from V and 4 bases from J, leaving 11 bases between. Drawing the rest from reference TRBV9 and TRBJ2-5, the complete variable domain is DSGVTQTPKHLITATGQRVTLRCSPRSGDLSVYWYQQSLDQGLQFLIQYYNGEERAKGNILERFSAQQFPDLHSELNLSSLELGDSALYFCASSVRVTAETQYFGPGTRLLVL.

A few counts support this clonotype. The rearrangement joins TRBV7-8 to TRBJ1-2, with TRBD1 matching over 11 bases. This CDR3 is built from 15 residues. Unmatched junction bases numbered 8, after V lost 4 bases and J lost 7 bases. The germline CDR1 and CDR2 sequences are SGHVS and FQNEAQ. DNA of the CDR3: TGTGCCAGCAGCTCCGCCGGGACAGGGGGTTCTGGCTACACCTTC. Its protein product is CASSSAGTGGSGYTF.

The rearrangement links TRBV6-2 or TRBV6-3 to TRBJ2-7, with D maybe TRBD1 (6 bases). Germline CDR1 MNHEY, CDR2 SVGEGT. The V and J ends lost 2 bases and 5 bases respectively, with 13 bases between them. This CDR3 contains 14 residues. The CDR3 is CASSYQGRAHEQYF. CDR3 nucleotide sequence: TGTGCCAGCAGTTACCAGGGGCGGGCCCACGAGCAGTACTTC.

This clonotype was observed a handful of times. V is TRBV20-1 and J is TRBJ1-2, with D maybe TRBD1 (6 bases). This CDR3 contains 13 residues. V lost 1 base, J lost 5 bases, and 11 bases lay in between. Germline V CDR1 and CDR2: DFQATT, SNEGSKA (reference sequence). The CDR3 DNA reads TGCAGTGCTAGAGTGGGGGACAAATATGGCTACACCTTC. Residues: CSARVGDKYGYTF.

The V gene is TRBV6-5, the J gene TRBJ1-4; 7 nucleotides align to TRBD1. The CDR3 has 14 amino acids. V shed 6 bases and J 3 bases; nucleotides not matched to a gene: 4. Germline lookup yields CDR1 MNHEY and CDR2 SVGAGI. The chain's CDR3 is CASRLGQANEKLFF. The CDR3 bases are TGTGCCAGCAGACTCGGACAGGCTAATGAAAAACTGTTTTTT.

On this clonotype: This sequence may be a read error, since a much larger clone differs from it by one base. The V gene is TRBV3-1, the J gene TRBJ2-2, with 7 bases identical to TRBD1. The CDR3 contains 14 residues. The J segment lost 9 bases and the V segment lost 1 base, leaving 5 bases of the junction unmatched. Germline lookup yields CDR1 LGHDT and CDR2 YNNKEL (reference sequence). The CDR3 is CASSQGDSGRELFF. CDR3 DNA: TGTGCCAGCAGCCAAGGGGACAGTGGCAGGGAGCTGTTTTTT.

V gene TRBV7-3 combines with J gene TRBJ2-2; no reliable D call. The CDR3 has 15 amino acids. V dropped 5 bases and J dropped 0 bases, with 10 bases sitting between them. CDR1 is SGHTA and CDR2 is FQGTGA in the germline V gene. The CDR3 DNA reads as TGTGCCAGCAGCCCCTCTGGGCCGAACACCGGGGAGCTGTTTTTT. Translated, it gives CASSPSGPNTGELFF.

This clonotype has ten or more counts. The chain couples TRBV7-8 to TRBJ2-1; D gene ambiguous. The V gene lost 1 base and the J gene lost 5 bases, with 9 bases spanning the gap. Germline V gene data show CDR1 as SGHVS and CDR2 as FQNEAQ. CDR3 length equals 14 residues. The CDR3 coding sequence is TGTGCCAGCAGCTTAGAAGGGCCGAACAATGAGCAGTTCTTC. This codes for CASSLEGPNNEQFF.

This clonotype was seen at least ten times. This chain uses TRBV6-1 with TRBJ2-7; tentatively, D is TRBD2 (6 bases). Germline values: CDR1 MNHNS, CDR2 SASEGT. V lost 6 bases, J lost 11 bases, and 17 bases lay in between. The CDR3 totals 12 residues. Here the CDR3 DNA reads TGTGCCAGCAGGAACTCATTCGGGAGCAAGTACTTC. It codes for CASRNSFGSKYF.

The J gene is TRBJ2-7, the V gene TRBV7-6, with TRBD1 matching over 8 bases. Germline CDR1 reads SGHVS; CDR2 reads FNYEAQ. V trimming: 5 bases; J trimming: 5 bases; junction bases outside the gene matches: 8. This CDR3 is built from 14 residues. CDR3 coding DNA: TGTGCCAGCAGCCCAAGGACAGGGCCAGACGAGCAGTACTTC. It specifies CASSPRTGPDEQYF.

The sample holds many counts of this clonotype. The chain employs TRBV5-4 and TRBJ2-3; 11 bases align to TRBD2. In germline, CDR1 is SGHNT, CDR2 YYREEE (reference sequence). Losses at the gene ends were 4 bases for V and 0 bases for J; bases not matched to a gene: 16. There are 20 residues in the CDR3. CDR3 protein: CASSLAVGLAGGASTDTQYF. The CDR3 DNA sequence: TGTGCCAGCAGCCTGGCGGTAGGCCTAGCGGGGGGCGCTAGCACAGATACGCAGTATTTT.

In this sample, this clonotype turned up once. The rearrangement uses TRBV6-4 and TRBJ2-7; a possible D gene is TRBD1 (6 bases). From germline, CDR1 is MRHNA and CDR2 SNTAGT. V was trimmed by 5 bases and J by 2 bases, leaving 19 bases between them. CDR3 length: 16 residues. The CDR3 sequence: CASSHPPDRFPYEQYF. The CDR3 DNA reads as TGTGCCAGCAGTCACCCCCCTGACAGGTTTCCCTACGAGCAGTACTTC.

This clonotype was seen only a few times. V usage is TRBV20-1 and J usage is TRBJ2-3; D is undetermined. The germline V gene has CDR1 DFQATT and CDR2 SNEGSKA (reference sequence). CDR3 length equals 14 residues. Trimming left V 3 bases short and J 0 bases short, with 10 bases between. CDR3 nucleotide sequence: TGCAGTGCTAGGCGGCAGACTAGCACAGATACGCAGTATTTT. Protein: CSARRQTSTDTQYF.

This clonotype has at least ten counts. The genes are TRBV5-1 and TRBJ2-6, with a possible D match to TRBD2 (5 bases). This CDR3 has 15 residues. V dropped 1 base and J dropped 2 bases, with 7 bases sitting between them. In germline, CDR1 is SGHRS, CDR2 YFSETQ. In DNA, the CDR3 is TGCGCCAGCAGCTTGACCGGGGCTGGGGCCAACGTCCTGACTTTC. Its translation is CASSLTGAGANVLTF.

This clonotype was counted many times. The chain uses TRBV30 and TRBJ1-6, with 7 bases identical to TRBD1. V lost 5 bases to trimming and J lost 12 bases; unmatched junction nucleotides: 7. The CDR3 extends over 12 amino acids. The germline V gene encodes CDR1 GTSNPN and CDR2 SVGIG (reference sequence). CDR3 amino acids: CAWLGTVEPLHF. The CDR3 coding sequence is TGTGCCTGGCTCGGGACAGTGGAACCCCTCCACTTT. Full variable domain (remainder filled in from reference TRBV30 and TRBJ1-6): SQTIHQWPATLVQPVGSPLSLECTVEGTSNPNLYWYRQAAGRGLQLLFYSVGIGQISSEVPQNLSASRPQDRQFILSSKKLLLSDSGFYLCAWLGTVEPLHFGNGTRLTVT.

The chain links TRBV28 to TRBJ2-5; the D gene is possibly TRBD2 (6 bases). Germline lookup yields CDR1 MDHEN and CDR2 SYDVKM. This CDR3 has 13 residues. The ends were cut back, 5 bases at V and 7 bases at J, with 14 bases in the middle. The CDR3 region is CASSGGLPGTQYF. The CDR3 nucleotides read TGTGCCAGCAGTGGAGGGCTCCCCGGGACCCAGTACTTC.

This clonotype was seen at least ten times. The chain is built from TRBV6-2 or TRBV6-3 and TRBJ2-6; TRBD1 aligns across 10 bases. The CDR3 totals 17 residues. V shed 7 bases, J shed 4 bases, and the junction held 10 bases outside the gene matches. Germline V CDR1 and CDR2: MNHEY, SVGEGT. DNA of the CDR3: TGTGCCAGCAACCCATGGACAGGGGGGATAGGGGCCAACGTCCTGACTTTC. Translation gives CASNPWTGGIGANVLTF.

This clonotype appeared a few times. The DNA for the CDR3 is TGTGCCAGCAGCTCCGTCGCCGGGACTAGCCCTGTGACCCAGTACTTC. Amino acids: CASSSVAGTSPVTQYF. The chain uses TRBV7-8 and TRBJ2-5; 9 bases line up with TRBD2. This CDR3 is 16 amino acids long. From germline, CDR1 is SGHVS and CDR2 FQNEAQ. J gave up 7 bases and V 4 bases, and 13 bases lay outside the gene matches.

This clonotype was seen many times. V gene TRBV20-1 combines with J gene TRBJ2-7; a possible D gene is TRBD2 (5 bases). CDR3 size: 14 residues. The V gene's germline CDR1 is DFQATT and CDR2 SNEGSKA (reference sequence). V was trimmed by 3 bases and J by 3 bases, leaving 15 bases between them. CDR3 sequence (DNA): TGCAGTGCTAGCCCAAGGACTGGGGTCTACGAGCAGTACTTC. Amino acids: CSASPRTGVYEQYF.

This clonotype was seen many times. V usage is TRBV20-1 and J usage is TRBJ2-7; D unclear. The V gene lost 5 bases and the J gene lost 3 bases, with 11 bases spanning the gap. Germline loops: CDR1 DFQATT, CDR2 SNEGSKA (reference sequence). The CDR3 is made up of 12 amino acids. CDR3 sequence reads: CSASSNSYEQYF. DNA for the CDR3: TGCAGTGCTTCATCGAACAGCTACGAGCAGTACTTC.

At least ten counts were recorded for this clonotype. V usage is TRBV10-1 and J usage is TRBJ2-3, with a weak D call TRBD2 (6 bases). V was pared by 4 bases and J by 4 bases, with 15 bases between. Germline lookup yields CDR1 WNHNN and CDR2 SYGVQD (reference sequence). This CDR3 region has 15 residues. DNA of the CDR3: TGCGCCAGCAGTGGCCCCGGGAGCGAGGCAGATACGCAGTATTTT. Protein product: CASSGPGSEADTQYF.

The CDR3 is CASSLRGSGANVLTF. Written as DNA, the CDR3 is TGTGCCAGCAGCTTAAGAGGCTCTGGGGCCAACGTCCTGACTTTC. The chain carries TRBV5-4 and TRBJ2-6; D gene unclear. Trimming removed 2 bases from V and 0 bases from J, with 6 bases in between. The CDR3 is 15 amino acids. Germline CDR1 is SGHNT and CDR2 is YYREEE (reference sequence).

This clonotype appeared a few times. The rearrangement links TRBV11-2 to TRBJ1-1; D ambiguous. V was trimmed by 5 bases and J by 7 bases, leaving 20 bases between them. Per the germline V gene, CDR1 is SGHAT and CDR2 is FQNNGV. There are 15 residues in the CDR3. In DNA, the CDR3 is TGTGCCAGCAGCCCGAGAAGTGTTACGGCTGATGAAGCTTTCTTT. Encoded protein: CASSPRSVTADEAFF. Supplemented by reference TRBV11-2 and TRBJ1-1, the full variable domain reads EAGVAQSPRYKIIEKRQSVAFWCNPISGHATLYWYQQILGQGPKLLIQFQNNGVVDDSQLPKDRFSAERLKGVDSTLKIQPAKLEDSAVYLCASSPRSVTADEAFFGQGTRLTVV.

In this sample, this clonotype turned up a few times. J is TRBJ2-1 and V is TRBV19; the match to TRBD2 covers 10 bases. Germline V gene sequence: CDR1 LNHDA, CDR2 SQIVND (reference sequence). This CDR3 region has 17 residues. V gave up 10 bases and J gave up 3 bases; unmatched junction bases: 15. The CDR3 loop reads CATSLASGRGGYNEQFF. The CDR3 DNA reads as TGTGCCACTTCGCTAGCTAGCGGGAGAGGTGGCTACAATGAGCAGTTCTTC.

This clonotype was picked up a small number of times. The chain links TRBV3-1 to TRBJ2-7; D possibly corresponds to TRBD1 (5 bases). V was shortened by 1 base and J by 7 bases, with 14 bases between the two germline ends. This CDR3 is 14 amino acids long. Germline-derived CDR1 and CDR2 are LGHDT and YNNKEL (reference sequence). The CDR3 region is CASSQAHFRGEQYF. CDR3 nucleotides: TGTGCCAGCAGCCAAGCCCACTTTAGGGGTGAGCAGTACTTC.

The V gene is TRBV5-5, the J gene TRBJ2-7, with D perhaps TRBD2 (5 bases). CDR3 length: 14 amino acids. Between the trimmed V and J ends, which lost 0 bases and 6 bases, there was a span of 13 bases. Germline-derived CDR1 and CDR2 are SGHKS and YYEKEE (reference sequence). CDR3 residues: CASSLVGGVSEQYF. DNA for the CDR3: TGTGCCAGCAGCTTGGTTGGAGGCGTCAGCGAGCAGTACTTC.

This clonotype was seen a handful of times. The chain is built from TRBV7-6 and TRBJ2-1; TRBD1 matches 10 bases. CDR3 length: 13 amino acids. Per germline, CDR1 SGHVS and CDR2 FNYEAQ. With 11 bases clipped from V and 6 bases from J, the junction kept 7 bases outside the gene matches. The CDR3 DNA is TGTGCCTGCGGGACAGGGGCATCCAATGAGCAGTTCTTC. Translating gives CACGTGASNEQFF.

This clonotype was counted a few times. The rearrangement links TRBV20-1 to TRBJ1-5; D uncertain. CDR1 DFQATT and CDR2 SNEGSKA come from the germline V gene (reference sequence). The CDR3 has 12 amino acids. The V and J ends lost 4 bases and 10 bases respectively, with 14 bases between them. CDR3 DNA sequence: TGCAGTGCTATGGCAGCACTTGAACCCCAGCATTTT. Protein: CSAMAALEPQHF.

This clonotype appeared many times. This chain uses TRBV6-1 with TRBJ2-1, with TRBD1 as a possible D gene (5 bases). The V end was cut by 2 bases, the J end by 2 bases, with 10 bases between. The V gene's germline CDR1 is MNHNS and CDR2 SASEGT. The CDR3 loop spans 15 amino acids. This chain's CDR3 is CASSERAGTYNEQFF. In DNA, the CDR3 is TGTGCCAGCAGTGAACGGGCAGGGACCTACAATGAGCAGTTCTTC.